This TCR beta chain appears in the sequencing data of a study of shared clonotypes between healthy human individuals. Broader study findings: Owing to a small donor count, the genetic and exposure-history diversity represented was limited. The study generally estimated greater richness for naive than memory subsets.

For sorted subsets, 150 to 200 ng DNA per replicate equaled around 28,000 T cell genomes. Data came from immunoSEQ multiplex PCR; TCRdb stores just in-frame clones and leaves some out. The profile covers approximately 2.5 million clones, with under 95% appearing a single time and approximately 0.36% taken by the ten largest. Note on this clone: Its antigen is not known.

V was trimmed by 3 bases and J by 7 bases, leaving 12 bases between them. Per the germline V gene, CDR1 is MGHDK and CDR2 is SYGVNS. The CDR3 runs 13 residues. The sequence derives from a man aged 18-30 years in good health. Some clones in this sample may be carry-over from other donors' samples. The sample taken for sequencing was naive CD4+ T cells from PBMCs. Subset specified: CD45RA+ positively selected. V gene TRBV25-1 combines with J gene TRBJ1-1, with D hard to call. The CDR3 DNA is TGTGCCAGCAGTGATAGATGGGAGGGTGAAGCTTTCTTT. Encoded protein: CASSDRWEGEAFF.